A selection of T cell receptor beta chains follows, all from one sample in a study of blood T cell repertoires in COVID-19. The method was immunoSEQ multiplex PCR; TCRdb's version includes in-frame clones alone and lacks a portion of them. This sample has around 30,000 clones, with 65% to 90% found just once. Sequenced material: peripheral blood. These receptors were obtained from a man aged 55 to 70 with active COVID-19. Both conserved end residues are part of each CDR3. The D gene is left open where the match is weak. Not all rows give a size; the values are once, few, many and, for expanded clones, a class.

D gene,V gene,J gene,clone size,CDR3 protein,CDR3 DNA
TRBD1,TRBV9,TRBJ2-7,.,CASSVGQGTREQYF,TGTGCCAGCAGCGTAGGACAGGGTACGAGGGAGCAGTACTTC
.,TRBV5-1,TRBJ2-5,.,CASSLGSYQETQYF,TGCGCCAGCAGCTTGGGAAGCTACCAAGAGACCCAGTACTTC
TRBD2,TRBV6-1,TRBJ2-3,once,CASSVAGNTDTQYF,TGTGCCAGCAGTGTAGCGGGCAACACAGATACGCAGTATTTT
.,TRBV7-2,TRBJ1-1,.,CASSLFYQNTEAFF,TGTGCCAGCAGCTTGTTCTATCAGAACACTGAAGCTTTCTTT
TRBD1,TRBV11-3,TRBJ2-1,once,CASSPGGDRGRREQFF,TGTGCCAGCAGCCCGGGGGGGGACAGGGGGCGCAGGGAGCAGTTCTTC
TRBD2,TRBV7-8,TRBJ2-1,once,CASSPSGGGSYNEQFF,TGTGCCAGCAGCCCGAGCGGGGGGGGCTCCTACAATGAGCAGTTCTTC
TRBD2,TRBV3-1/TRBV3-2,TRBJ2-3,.,CASSPVGAGGGTDTQYF,TGTGCCAGCAGCCCCGTGGGAGCGGGAGGGGGCACAGATACGCAGTATTTT
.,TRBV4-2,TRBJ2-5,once,CASSQDNQETQYF,TGTGCCAGCAGCCAAGATAACCAAGAGACCCAGTACTTC
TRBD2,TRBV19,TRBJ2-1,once,CASRGGLAMSRQFF,TGTGCCAGTAGGGGGGGACTAGCTATGAGTCGGCAGTTCTTC
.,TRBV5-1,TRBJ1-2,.,CASSLVFQQGTGRINYGYTF,TGCGCCAGCAGCTTGGTTTTCCAGCAGGGTACCGGACGGATAAACTATGGCTACACCTTC
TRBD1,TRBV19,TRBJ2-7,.,CASSTPDRGQIF,TGTGCCAGTAGTACCCCGGACAGGGGGCAGATATTC
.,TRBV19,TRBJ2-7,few,CASSHDMGSYEQYF,TGTGCCAGTAGCCACGACATGGGCTCCTACGAGCAGTACTTC
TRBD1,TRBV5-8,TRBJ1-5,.,CASSLTGGYQPQHF,TGTGCCAGCAGCTTGACAGGGGGATATCAGCCCCAGCATTTT
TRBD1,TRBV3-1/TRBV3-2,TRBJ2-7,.,CASSRGTGAYEQYF,TGTGCCAGCAGCCGAGGGACAGGGGCTTACGAGCAGTACTTC
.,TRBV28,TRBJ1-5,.,CASSMGGEGNQPQHF,TGTGCCAGCAGTATGGGAGGGGAGGGCAATCAGCCCCAGCATTTT
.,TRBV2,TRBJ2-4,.,CASTLARGSAKNIQYF,TGTGCCAGCACATTAGCTCGAGGCTCGGCCAAAAACATTCAGTACTTC
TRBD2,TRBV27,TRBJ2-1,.,CASSLRGGLAGATRVSYNEQFF,TGTGCCAGCAGTTTAAGGGGGGGGCTAGCGGGAGCGACACGGGTCTCCTACAATGAGCAGTTCTTC
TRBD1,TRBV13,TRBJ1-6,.,CASAPGQGSSPLHF,TGTGCCAGCGCGCCGGGACAGGGATCCTCACCCCTCCACTTT
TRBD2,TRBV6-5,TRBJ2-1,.,CASTTGGRLNEQFF,TGTGCCAGCACCACCGGCGGGAGACTCAATGAGCAGTTCTTC
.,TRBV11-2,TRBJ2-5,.,CASSFPGGQETQYF,TGTGCCAGCAGCTTCCCGGGTGGGCAAGAGACCCAGTACTTC
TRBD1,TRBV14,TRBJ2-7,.,CASSPRTGGLYEQYF,TGTGCCAGCAGCCCCCGGACAGGGGGACTCTACGAGCAGTACTTC
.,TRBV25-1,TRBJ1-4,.,CASSGDWEKLFF,TGTGCCAGCAGTGGGGACTGGGAAAAACTGTTTTTT
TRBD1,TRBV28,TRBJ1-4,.,CASRSGTGGASEKLFF,TGTGCCAGCAGGTCCGGGACAGGGGGCGCGAGCGAAAAACTGTTTTTT
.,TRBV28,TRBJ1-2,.,CASRLPRGGGRYGYTF,TGTGCCAGCAGACTACCCCGGGGGGGCGGTCGGTATGGCTACACCTTC
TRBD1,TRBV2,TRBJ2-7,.,CASTYSRQGYEQYF,TGTGCCAGCACCTACTCCAGACAGGGCTACGAGCAGTACTTC
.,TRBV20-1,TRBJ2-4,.,CSASGGEIFLAKNIQYF,TGCAGTGCTAGTGGCGGGGAGATTTTTTTAGCCAAAAACATTCAGTACTTC
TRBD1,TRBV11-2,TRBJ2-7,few,CASSLNRQGSYEQYF,TGTGCCAGCAGCCTTAACCGACAGGGCTCCTACGAGCAGTACTTC
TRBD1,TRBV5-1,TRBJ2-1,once,CATGQGRHNEQFF,TGCGCCACTGGACAGGGTCGCCACAATGAGCAGTTCTTC
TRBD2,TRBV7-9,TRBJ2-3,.,CASSVGLAGVADTQYF,TGTGCCAGCAGCGTTGGACTAGCGGGAGTAGCAGATACGCAGTATTTT
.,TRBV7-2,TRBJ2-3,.,CASSFIRLDTQYF,TGTGCCAGCAGCTTTATCCGTCTGGATACGCAGTATTTT
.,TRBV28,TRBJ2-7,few,CASSPPDRLISYEQYF,TGTGCCAGCAGTCCCCCAGACAGGTTAATATCCTACGAGCAGTACTTC
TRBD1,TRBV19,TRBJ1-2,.,CASAPGQGVYGYTF,TGTGCCAGTGCACCGGGACAGGGGGTATATGGCTACACCTTC
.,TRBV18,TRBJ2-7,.,CASSPPRSAPGEQYF,TGTGCCAGCTCACCACCGAGGTCTGCGCCGGGCGAGCAGTACTTC
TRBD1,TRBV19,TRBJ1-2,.,CASRTTGTANYGYTF,TGTGCCAGTAGGACGACCGGGACAGCTAACTATGGCTACACCTTC
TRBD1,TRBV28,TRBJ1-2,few,CASSRSPPTGGVGYTF,TGTGCCAGCAGCCGATCCCCTCCGACAGGGGGCGTTGGCTACACCTTC
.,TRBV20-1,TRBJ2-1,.,CSALYNEQFF,TGCAGTGCTCTATACAATGAGCAGTTCTTC
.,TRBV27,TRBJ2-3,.,CASRRSQGRRSTDTQYF,TGTGCCAGCAGGCGCTCCCAGGGTCGACGGAGCACAGATACGCAGTATTTT
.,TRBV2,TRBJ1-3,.,CASSPGEATTIYF,TGTGCCAGCAGCCCCGGGGAGGCAACTACCATATATTTT
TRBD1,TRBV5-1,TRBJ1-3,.,CASRPRDRGSGNTIYF,TGCGCCAGCAGACCTCGGGACAGGGGTTCTGGAAACACCATATATTTT
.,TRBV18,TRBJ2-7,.,CASSPFTDEQYF,TGTGCCAGCTCACCATTCACGGACGAGCAGTACTTC
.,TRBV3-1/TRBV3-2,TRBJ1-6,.,CASSQDAQPTLHF,TGTGCCAGCAGCCAAGATGCACAGCCGACCCTCCACTTT
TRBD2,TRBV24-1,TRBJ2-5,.,CATSDLAGGLETQYF,TGTGCCACCAGTGATTTGGCGGGAGGGCTGGAGACCCAGTACTTC
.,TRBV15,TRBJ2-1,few,CATSRRELVEQFF,TGTGCCACCAGCAGACGGGAGCTGGTTGAGCAGTTCTTC
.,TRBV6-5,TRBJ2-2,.,CASSLPITGELFF,TGTGCCAGCAGTTTGCCTATCACCGGGGAGCTGTTTTTT
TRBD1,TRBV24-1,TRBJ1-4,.,CATIGQGRVTNEKLFF,TGTGCCACAATAGGACAGGGTAGGGTCACTAATGAAAAACTGTTTTTT
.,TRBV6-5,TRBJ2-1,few,CASSRQDSPYNEQFF,TGTGCCAGCAGTAGACAGGACTCGCCCTACAATGAGCAGTTCTTC
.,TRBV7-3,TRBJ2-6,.,CASSPQGTQGSGANVLTF,TGTGCCAGCAGCCCACAGGGGACTCAAGGATCTGGGGCCAACGTCCTGACTTTC
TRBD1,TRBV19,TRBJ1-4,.,CASTIQGVEKLFF,TGTGCCAGTACCATCCAGGGGGTCGAAAAACTGTTTTTT
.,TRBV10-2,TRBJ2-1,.,CASSLDYFYNEQFF,TGCGCCAGCAGTTTGGACTACTTCTACAATGAGCAGTTCTTC